This TCR beta chain was documented in a study of blood T cells in healthy people across ages. This CDR3 contains 15 residues. Germline V gene sequence: CDR1 SGHTA, CDR2 FQGNSA. Trimming removed 0 bases from V and 9 bases from J; junction bases left unmatched: 6. This clonotype has only a few counts. It was with a sample-barcoded 5' primer and a J-beta primer mix that a second PCR of roughly 7 to 12 cycles was run. TCRdb re-called the 5' RACE reads with MiXCR, one entry per CDR3 protein. This repertoire shows 580,000 or so distinct CDR3 sequences, around 50% found once; its top ten account for approximately 23%.

The origin of this receptor is an elderly man in good health. Sample: blood. This sequence joins TRBV7-2 and TRBJ2-1, with 9 bases identical to TRBD1. This chain's CDR3 is CASSLARTGASEQFF. CDR3 sequence (DNA): TGTGCCAGCAGCTTAGCGCGGACAGGGGCCAGTGAGCAGTTCTTC. The variable domain in full, completed from reference TRBV7-2 and TRBJ2-1, reads GAGVSQSPSNKVTEKGKDVELRCDPISGHTALYWYRQSLGQGLEFLIYFQGNSAPDKSGLPSDRFSAERTGGSVSTLTIQRTQQEDSAVYLCASSLARTGASEQFFGPGTRLTVL.